The rows below give T cell receptor beta chains drawn from one sample of a study of blood T cell repertoires in COVID-19. Some clones are missing from TCRdb's copy, which holds only in-frame ones; the method was immunoSEQ multiplex PCR. The sample includes about 220,000 clones, over 75% of them seen just once. Material for sequencing was peripheral blood. The source of these receptors is a human donor in a cohort sampled during active COVID-19. The CDR3 runs from the conserved cysteine through the conserved F or W. A D gene is named only where the DNA matches it firmly. Clone size is not always given. Where it is, it says once, few, many or a class for expanded clones.

clone_size,j_call,v_call,d_call,cdr3_nt,cdr3_aa
.,TRBJ2-7,TRBV11-2,.,TGTGCCAGCAGCTTATCCAATGGTCTAGAAACTCCCGAGCAGTACTTC,CASSLSNGLETPEQYF
.,TRBJ1-2,TRBV18,.,TGTGCCAGCTCACTCCTCCGGGACTCTAACTATGGCTACACCTTC,CASSLLRDSNYGYTF
many,TRBJ2-7,TRBV2,TRBD2,TGTGCCAGCAGGAGTAGCGGGATCTACGAGCAGTACTTC,CASRSSGIYEQYF
.,TRBJ1-1,TRBV18,.,TGTGCCAGCTCACCAGATTTCGCGAGGACTGAAGCTTTCTTT,CASSPDFARTEAFF
.,TRBJ2-5,TRBV25-1,.,TGTGCCAGCAGTGCCTATGCAGGCGGGGACGAGACCCAGTACTTC,CASSAYAGGDETQYF
.,TRBJ2-7,TRBV7-6,.,TGTGCCAGCAGCGCGGTCTGGGGGGACGAGCAGTACTTC,CASSAVWGDEQYF
.,TRBJ1-2,TRBV7-3,.,TGTGCCAGCAGCCCCGGGGGGTCCTTCGGCTATGGCTACACCTTC,CASSPGGSFGYGYTF
once,TRBJ1-2,TRBV18,TRBD1,TGTGCCAGCTCACCGACAGGGATGTTGAACTATGGCTACACCTTC,CASSPTGMLNYGYTF
few,TRBJ1-1,TRBV5-4,TRBD1,TGTGCCAGCAGCCCGGAATATACTACAGGGGGCGGGACGGGCACTGAAGCTTTCTTT,CASSPEYTTGGGTGTEAFF
.,TRBJ1-5,TRBV6-2/TRBV6-3,TRBD1,TGTGCCAGCAGTTACGCCTATACCGGGACAGGGAATCAGCCCCAGCATTTT,CASSYAYTGTGNQPQHF
few,TRBJ2-2,TRBV11-2,.,TGTGCCAGCAGCCCCCCTTTGTTTCTCCGCACCGGGGAGCTGTTTTTT,CASSPPLFLRTGELFF
once,TRBJ1-2,TRBV4-3,.,TGCGCCAGCAGGGAACAGGGAGGGGGTAACTATGGCTACACCTTC,CASREQGGGNYGYTF
.,TRBJ2-5,TRBV28,.,TGTGCCAGCAGTTTTGAGGGAGAGACCCAGTACTTC,CASSFEGETQYF
.,TRBJ2-7,TRBV5-1,TRBD2,TGCGCCAGCAGCTTGGTTTCAGCGGGAGGGCTGTACGAGCAGTACTTC,CASSLVSAGGLYEQYF
.,TRBJ1-4,TRBV4-3,.,TGCGCCGGCAGCCAAGATGTGACAGGATCTGAAAAACTGTTTTTT,CAGSQDVTGSEKLFF
.,TRBJ2-3,TRBV5-1,.,TGCGCCAGCACAGTAGCCGGGAGCACAGATACGCAGTATTTT,CASTVAGSTDTQYF
.,TRBJ1-1,TRBV10-3,.,TGTGCCACCGAACCTTCCGGGGGTGGAGAAGGCACTGAAGCTTTCTTT,CATEPSGGGEGTEAFF
.,TRBJ2-3,TRBV9,.,TGTGCCAGCAGCGGGCTGGGGGGAAGCACAGATACGCAGTATTTT,CASSGLGGSTDTQYF
few,TRBJ1-1,TRBV5-6,.,TGTGCCAGCAGCTTCCCGGGGGGACGCCCGAACACTGAAGCTTTCTTT,CASSFPGGRPNTEAFF
.,TRBJ2-3,TRBV14,TRBD2,TGTGCCAGCAGCCAGAGGACTAGCGGGAAGGCAGATACGCAGTATTTT,CASSQRTSGKADTQYF
.,TRBJ1-2,TRBV10-3,.,TGTGCCATCAAGGTTGGGGAGCTTGGTGGCTACACCTTC,CAIKVGELGGYTF
.,TRBJ2-1,TRBV18,TRBD2,TGTGCCAGCTCACCCTCTAGCGGGAGGGCAGGCTATGAGCAGTTCTTC,CASSPSSGRAGYEQFF
.,TRBJ2-7,TRBV9,TRBD2,TGTGCCAGCAGCGGGGAACCGGGACTAGGAAGTGGTTCCTACGAGCAGTACTTC,CASSGEPGLGSGSYEQYF
.,TRBJ2-3,TRBV6-5,TRBD1,TGTGCCACCTTTACCTTCCAGGACAGGGGTGATACGCAGTATTTT,CATFTFQDRGDTQYF
.,TRBJ1-4,TRBV27,.,TGTGCCAGCAGTTTAACAGGGCATGCAACTAATGAAAAACTGTTTTTT,CASSLTGHATNEKLFF
once,TRBJ2-1,TRBV6-5,TRBD1,TGTGCCAGCACCCGGGACAGGGTTGGGGGTGAGCAGTTCTTC,CASTRDRVGGEQFF
.,TRBJ2-1,TRBV7-9,.,TGTGCCAGCAGCTTACGAACAGTAGACAATGAGCAGTTCTTC,CASSLRTVDNEQFF
.,TRBJ2-1,TRBV12-3/TRBV12-4,.,TGTGCCAGCAGCCGCGGAGGAAATGAGCAGTTCTTC,CASSRGGNEQFF
.,TRBJ2-3,TRBV15,.,TGTGCCACCAGCAGACTTATAGCTGATACGCAGTATTTT,CATSRLIADTQYF
.,TRBJ1-3,TRBV5-1,.,TGCGCCAGCCAGGCGTTCTCTGGAAACACCATATATTTT,CASQAFSGNTIYF
few,TRBJ1-2,TRBV6-6,.,TGTGCCAGCAGGATAGGGTCGGGGAACTATGGCTACACCTTC,CASRIGSGNYGYTF
.,TRBJ2-2,TRBV10-3,.,TGTGCCATCAGTGGAAGCGGGCGTACCGGGGAGCTGTTTTTT,CAISGSGRTGELFF
.,TRBJ2-5,TRBV28,TRBD2,TGTGCCAGCAGTTCACTAGCGGGGGGGCAAGAGACCCAGTACTTC,CASSSLAGGQETQYF
.,TRBJ2-7,TRBV6-5,.,TGTGCCAGCAGCAGGGGACAATCCTACGAGCAGTACTTC,CASSRGQSYEQYF
.,TRBJ1-1,TRBV30,.,TGTGCCTGGAGGGGCCGGGGAGAACCGAACACTGAAGCTTTCTTT,CAWRGRGEPNTEAFF
once,TRBJ2-7,TRBV6-6,TRBD1,TGTGCCAGCAGGGACAGGGTAGTCTACGAGCAGTACTTC,CASRDRVVYEQYF
.,TRBJ1-6,TRBV19,TRBD1,TGTGCCAGTAGTATAGAAGACAGGGGGTCTGCCCCCCTCCACTTT,CASSIEDRGSAPLHF
.,TRBJ2-5,TRBV30,TRBD2,TGTGCCTGGACTAGCGGGGGGGCGGTAGAGACCCAGTACTTC,CAWTSGGAVETQYF
.,TRBJ2-7,TRBV7-9,TRBD2,TGTGCCAGCAGTACTAGCGGGTATTACGAGCAGTACTTC,CASSTSGYYEQYF
.,TRBJ1-6,TRBV28,.,TGTGCCAGCAGTTTCAGGGTCAATAATTCACCCCTCCACTTT,CASSFRVNNSPLHF
.,TRBJ2-7,TRBV7-9,TRBD2,TGTGCCAGCAGACCTCGGACTAGCGGGGACTACGAGCAGTACTTC,CASRPRTSGDYEQYF
.,TRBJ2-7,TRBV5-1,TRBD2,TGCGCCAGCAGCTCGTCGGGGGGGAGCTACGAGCAGTACTTC,CASSSSGGSYEQYF
.,TRBJ2-1,TRBV7-7,TRBD1,TGTGCTAGCAGCCCCGGGACAGGGTCGGGGAATGAGCAGTTCTTC,CASSPGTGSGNEQFF
.,TRBJ2-1,TRBV4-2,TRBD2,TGTGCCAGCAGCCAAGTAGCGGGAGTCCTGCAGAATGAGCAGTTCTTC,CASSQVAGVLQNEQFF
few,TRBJ2-3,TRBV3-1/TRBV3-2,TRBD2,TGTGCCAGCAGCCCCCAAACCGGGGGGAGGTTCACAGATACGCAGTATTTT,CASSPQTGGRFTDTQYF
.,TRBJ2-3,TRBV9,.,TGTGCCAGCAGCGGATGGTTTCAGGCCGCCACAGATACGCAGTATTTT,CASSGWFQAATDTQYF
.,TRBJ2-7,TRBV7-9,TRBD2,TGTGCCAGCAGCTACAGGACGGGGGGAGAGCAGTACTTC,CASSYRTGGEQYF